This passage covers 19 T cell receptor beta chains from one sample sequenced in a study of cytomegalovirus exposure and HLA in healthy donors. Researchers ran the PCR with 60 Vbeta and 13 Jbeta primers. TCRdb keeps only in-frame clones here, not all; method: immunoSEQ multiplex PCR. The data contain about 180,000 clones, around four fifths of them seen just once; the ten biggest clones take up under 2%. Sample: PBMCs. The receptor source for this set is a young woman in good health and CMV-seronegative.

The rearrangement uses TRBV7-9 and TRBJ2-7; 8 bases match TRBD2. V lost 6 bases and J lost 0; bases outside the gene matches: 7. The CDR3 runs to 15 residues. Germline-derived CDR1 and CDR2 are SEHNR and FQNEAQ (reference sequence). CDR3 in DNA: TGTGCCAGCAGAGGAGGGCTAGCGGGCTCCTACGAGCAGTACTTC. Amino acids: CASRGGLAGSYEQYF.

The gene calls are TRBV9 and TRBJ2-3; possible D gene TRBD2, 5 bases. CDR3 size: 16 residues. V lost 4 bases and J lost 2, with 17 bases in between. In germline, CDR1 is SGDLS, CDR2 YYNGEE. The CDR3 region has the DNA TGTGCCAGCAGCCCTTATTCTAGCTTTAACACAGATACGCAGTATTTT. It codes for CASSPYSSFNTDTQYF.

The rearrangement links TRBV2 to TRBJ1-2, with D possibly being TRBD1 (6 bases). V was cut by 2 bases and J by 6 bases, with 16 bases left in between. The CDR3 runs to 15 residues. The germline gives CDR1 SNHLY, CDR2 FYNNEI. The CDR3 sequence is CASSESGGGLHGYTF. In DNA form, the CDR3 reads TGTGCCAGCAGTGAATCGGGCGGGGGGCTTCATGGCTACACCTTC.

This clone was recorded a few times. The chain carries TRBV2 and TRBJ2-7; D is possibly TRBD2 (7 bases). V lost 3 bases and J 9 bases, leaving 24 bases between the germline ends. This CDR3 comprises 16 residues. CDR1 and CDR2 from the germline V gene are SNHLY and FYNNEI. CDR3 in amino acids: CASSEVGGDSLFGQYF. Here the CDR3 DNA reads TGTGCCAGCAGTGAGGTAGGGGGGGATTCGCTGTTCGGGCAGTACTTC.

J is TRBJ1-2 and V is TRBV5-1; 10 bases align to TRBD1. With V trimmed by 5 bases and J by 0 bases, 7 bases remained unmatched. CDR3 size: 16 residues. Looked up from germline, CDR1 is SGHRS and CDR2 is YFSETQ. In DNA form, the CDR3 reads TGCGCCAGCAGTCCTGGGACAGGGGCCACTAACTATGGCTACACCTTC. Its translation is CASSPGTGATNYGYTF.

The V call is TRBV10-3, the J call TRBJ2-2; 7 nucleotides agree with TRBD1. CDR1 is ENHRY and CDR2 is SYGVKD in the germline V gene. CDR3 size: 17 residues. Trimming at V came to 2 bases and at J to 1 base, leaving 7 bases not matched to a gene. CDR3 residues: CAISELEGGGNTGELFF. As DNA, the CDR3 is TGTGCCATCAGTGAGCTTGAAGGGGGCGGGAACACCGGGGAGCTGTTTTTT.

The J gene is TRBJ1-2, the V gene TRBV4-1, with 10 nucleotides matching TRBD1. The ends lost 1 base at V and 0 bases at J; junction bases unmatched: 8. This CDR3 region has 18 residues. Germline V CDR1 and CDR2: MGHRA, YSYEKL. For the CDR3, the DNA is TGCGCCAGCAGCCAAGGTTCGGCGACAGGGGGCTCTAACTATGGCTACACCTTC. Amino acid sequence: CASSQGSATGGSNYGYTF.

This clone was found once. The chain couples TRBV12-5 to TRBJ2-1; D remains ambiguous. The CDR3 contains 13 residues. V was clipped by 5 bases and J by 0 bases, with 5 bases between them. The germline CDR1 and CDR2 sequences are LGHNT and FRNRAP. CDR3 in amino acids: CASGLSSYNEQFF. CDR3 bases: TGTGCTAGTGGTCTCAGCTCCTACAATGAGCAGTTCTTC.

The genes are TRBV5-1 and TRBJ2-1; 7 nucleotides agree with TRBD2. CDR3 length: 13 residues. Per the germline V gene, CDR1 is SGHRS and CDR2 is YFSETQ. V lost 0 bases and J lost 8; bases outside the gene matches: 2. Written as DNA, the CDR3 is TGCGCCAGCAGCTTGGGTCGGGGGGATGAGCAGTTCTTC. Translating it yields CASSLGRGDEQFF.

V gene TRBV4-1 combines with J gene TRBJ2-7; TRBD2 matches 7 bases. CDR3 size: 17 residues. Trimming removed 1 base from V and 0 bases from J; junction bases left unmatched: 9. Germline loops: CDR1 MGHRA, CDR2 YSYEKL. The CDR3 loop is CASSQGSGRESSYEQYF. CDR3 sequence (DNA): TGCGCCAGCAGCCAAGGGTCGGGGAGGGAGAGCTCCTACGAGCAGTACTTC.

The CDR3 DNA reads as TGTGCCAGCAGTCCGGACAGGCCGCGACGGTCCTATAATTCACCCCTCCACTTT. Amino acid sequence: CASSPDRPRRSYNSPLHF. This chain connects TRBV27 to TRBJ1-6; 7 nucleotides agree with TRBD1. Trimming took 5 bases from V and 1 from J; bases not matched to a gene: 11. Germline-derived CDR1 and CDR2 are MNHEY and SMNVEV (reference sequence). The CDR3 spans 18 residues.

The chain carries TRBV7-2 and TRBJ1-6; 8 bases match TRBD1. V gave up 5 bases and J gave up 7 bases; unmatched junction bases: 7. CDR1 and CDR2 (germline): SGHTA, FQGNSA. The CDR3 has 15 amino acids. CDR3 DNA: TGTGCCAGCAGCCTAGACAGGGGCCGAAATTCACCCCTCCACTTT. It codes for CASSLDRGRNSPLHF.

This sequence joins TRBV6-1 and TRBJ1-2; no firm D call. V lost 2 bases, J lost 4 bases, and 8 bases lay in between. This CDR3 has 13 amino acids. CDR1 and CDR2 (germline): MNHNS, SASEGT. The CDR3 protein is CASSEQAGYGYTF. CDR3 DNA: TGTGCCAGCAGTGAACAGGCCGGCTATGGCTACACCTTC.

The V call is TRBV7-6, the J call TRBJ2-1; no clear D. The CDR3 extends over 16 amino acids. Germline-derived CDR1 and CDR2 are SGHVS and FNYEAQ. V was cut by 4 bases and J by 2 bases, with 15 bases left in between. The CDR3 here is CASSSNLIQTYNEQFF. Here the CDR3 DNA reads TGTGCCAGCAGCTCCAACCTGATACAAACCTACAATGAGCAGTTCTTC. Combining the CDR3 with reference TRBV7-6 and TRBJ2-1 gives the whole variable domain GAGVSQSPRYKVTKRGQDVALRCDPISGHVSLYWYRQALGQGPEFLTYFNYEAQQDKSGLPNDRFSAERPEGSISTLTIQRTEQRDSAMYRCASSSNLIQTYNEQFFGPGTRLTVL.

The rearrangement joins TRBV6-5 to TRBJ1-6; TRBD1 matches at 7 bases. J lost 6 bases, V lost 1 base, and 6 bases had no gene match. This CDR3 has 16 amino acids. Germline CDR1 MNHEY, CDR2 SVGAGI. This chain's CDR3 is CASSYYGGQFNSPLHF. The CDR3 DNA reads as TGTGCCAGCAGTTACTATGGGGGACAGTTTAATTCACCCCTCCACTTT.

In its sample, this clone was seen once. The chain has TRBV5-1 and TRBJ2-2; TRBD1 matches at 10 bases. The germline V gene encodes CDR1 SGHRS and CDR2 YFSETQ. The CDR3 spans 17 residues. Germline trimming cut 3 bases from V and 4 bases from J; bases unmatched to any gene: 9. CDR3 region: CASSSRRQGARTGELFF. The CDR3 nucleotides are TGCGCCAGCAGCTCCCGTCGACAGGGGGCGCGCACCGGGGAGCTGTTTTTT. Filled out from reference TRBV5-1 and TRBJ2-2, the complete variable domain reads KAGVTQTPRYLIKTRGQQVTLSCSPISGHRSVSWYQQTPGQGLQFLFEYFSETQRNKGNFPGRFSGRQFSNSRSEMNVSTLELGDSALYLCASSSRRQGARTGELFFGEGSRLTVL.

V gene TRBV19 combines with J gene TRBJ2-2, with 7 nucleotides matching TRBD2. The ends lost 5 bases at V and 6 bases at J; junction bases unmatched: 15. Germline values: CDR1 LNHDA, CDR2 SQIVND (reference sequence). The CDR3 runs 17 residues. The CDR3 nucleotides are TGTGCCAGTAGTTCATCCGGGACTATACTTGGAGCCGGGGAGCTGTTTTTT. The encoded protein is CASSSSGTILGAGELFF. The entire variable domain, with the rest obtained from reference TRBV19 and TRBJ2-2, is as follows: DGGITQSPKYLFRKEGQNVTLSCEQNLNHDAMYWYRQDPGQGLRLIYYSQIVNDFQKGDIAEGYSVSREKKESFPLTVTSAQKNPTAFYLCASSSSGTILGAGELFFGEGSRLTVL.

V is TRBV19 and J is TRBJ1-6; D might be TRBD1 (5 bases). V lost 1 base to trimming and J lost 4 bases, with 8 bases between them. The germline CDR1 and CDR2 sequences are LNHDA and SQIVND (reference sequence). This CDR3 has 15 amino acids. CDR3 coding DNA: TGTGCCAGTAGTATAGGTCAGGGATATAATTCACCCCTCCACTTT. It specifies CASSIGQGYNSPLHF.

The chain combines TRBV30 with TRBJ2-5, with TRBD2 matching over 12 bases. Germline-derived CDR1 and CDR2 are GTSNPN and SVGIG (reference sequence). J lost 4 bases, V lost 4 bases, and 7 bases had no gene match. The CDR3 runs 15 residues. CDR3 residues: CAWNLAGGPGETQYF. The CDR3 region has the DNA TGTGCCTGGAACCTAGCGGGGGGGCCAGGAGAGACCCAGTACTTC.